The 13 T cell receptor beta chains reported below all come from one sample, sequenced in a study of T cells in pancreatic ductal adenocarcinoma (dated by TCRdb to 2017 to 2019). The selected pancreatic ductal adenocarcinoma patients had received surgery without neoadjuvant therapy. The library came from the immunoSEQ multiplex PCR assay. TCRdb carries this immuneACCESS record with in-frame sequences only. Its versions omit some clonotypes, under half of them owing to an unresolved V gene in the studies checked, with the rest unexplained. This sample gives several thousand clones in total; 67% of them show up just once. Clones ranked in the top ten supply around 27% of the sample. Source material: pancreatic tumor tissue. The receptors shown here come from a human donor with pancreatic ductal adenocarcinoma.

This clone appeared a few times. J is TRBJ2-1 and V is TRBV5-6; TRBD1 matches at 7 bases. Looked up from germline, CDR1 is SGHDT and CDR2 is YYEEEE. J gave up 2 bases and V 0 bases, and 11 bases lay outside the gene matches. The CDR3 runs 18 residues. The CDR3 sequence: CASSLAGSAGGPYNEQFF. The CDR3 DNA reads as TGTGCCAGCAGCTTGGCCGGATCTGCAGGGGGACCCTACAATGAGCAGTTCTTC. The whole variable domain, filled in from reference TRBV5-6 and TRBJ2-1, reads DAGVTQSPTHLIKTRGQQVTLRCSPKSGHDTVSWYQQALGQGPQFIFQYYEEEERQRGNFPDRFSGHQFPNYSSELNVNALLLGDSALYLCASSLAGSAGGPYNEQFFGPGTRLTVL.

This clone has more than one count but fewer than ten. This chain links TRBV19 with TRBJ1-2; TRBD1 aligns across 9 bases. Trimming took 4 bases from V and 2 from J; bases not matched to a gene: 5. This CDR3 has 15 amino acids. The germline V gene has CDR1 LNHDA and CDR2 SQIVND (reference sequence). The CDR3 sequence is CASSTKGQGNYGYTF. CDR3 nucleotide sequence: TGTGCCAGTAGTACCAAAGGACAGGGGAACTATGGCTACACCTTC.

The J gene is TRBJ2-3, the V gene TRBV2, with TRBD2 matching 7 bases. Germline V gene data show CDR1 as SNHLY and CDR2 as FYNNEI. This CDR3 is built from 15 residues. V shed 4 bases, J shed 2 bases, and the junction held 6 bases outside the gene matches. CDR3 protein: CASSADRGDTDTQYF. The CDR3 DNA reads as TGTGCCAGCAGTGCTGACCGGGGGGACACAGATACGCAGTATTTT.

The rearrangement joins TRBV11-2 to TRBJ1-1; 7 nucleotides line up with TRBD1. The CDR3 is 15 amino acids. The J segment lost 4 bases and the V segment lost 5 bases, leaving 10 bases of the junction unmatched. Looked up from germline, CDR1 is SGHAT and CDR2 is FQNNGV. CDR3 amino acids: CASSPEGASGTEAFF. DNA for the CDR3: TGTGCCAGCAGCCCCGAGGGGGCATCAGGCACTGAAGCTTTCTTT. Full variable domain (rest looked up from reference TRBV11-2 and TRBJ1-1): EAGVAQSPRYKIIEKRQSVAFWCNPISGHATLYWYQQILGQGPKLLIQFQNNGVVDDSQLPKDRFSAERLKGVDSTLKIQPAKLEDSAVYLCASSPEGASGTEAFFGQGTRLTVV.

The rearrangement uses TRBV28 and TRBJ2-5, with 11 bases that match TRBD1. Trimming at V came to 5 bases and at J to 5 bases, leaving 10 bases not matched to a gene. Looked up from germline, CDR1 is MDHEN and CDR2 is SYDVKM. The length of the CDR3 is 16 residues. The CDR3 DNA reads TGTGCCAGCAGTCCGCGGACAGGGGGCAGGTCGGAGACCCAGTACTTC. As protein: CASSPRTGGRSETQYF.

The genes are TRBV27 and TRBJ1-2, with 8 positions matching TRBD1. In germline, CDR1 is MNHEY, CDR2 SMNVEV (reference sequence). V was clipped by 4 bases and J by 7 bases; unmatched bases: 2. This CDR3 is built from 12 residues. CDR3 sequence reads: CASSSTGVGYTF. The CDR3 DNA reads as TGTGCCAGCAGTTCGACAGGGGTTGGCTACACCTTC.

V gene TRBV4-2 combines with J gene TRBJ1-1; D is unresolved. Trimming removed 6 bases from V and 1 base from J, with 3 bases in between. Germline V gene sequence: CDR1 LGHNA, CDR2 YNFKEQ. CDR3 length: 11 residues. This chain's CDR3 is CASRGNTEAFF. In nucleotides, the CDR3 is TGTGCCAGCAGGGGGAACACTGAAGCTTTCTTT.

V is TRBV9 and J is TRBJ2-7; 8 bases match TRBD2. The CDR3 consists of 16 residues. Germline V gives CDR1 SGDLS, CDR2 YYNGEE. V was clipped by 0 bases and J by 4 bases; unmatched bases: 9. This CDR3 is CASSVDLRTGGYEQYF. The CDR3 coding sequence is TGTGCCAGCAGCGTAGACCTCCGGACGGGGGGGTACGAGCAGTACTTC.

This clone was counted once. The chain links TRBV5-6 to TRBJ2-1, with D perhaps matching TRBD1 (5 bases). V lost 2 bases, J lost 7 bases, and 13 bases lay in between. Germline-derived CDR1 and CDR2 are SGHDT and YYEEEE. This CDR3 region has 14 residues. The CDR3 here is CASSLGASGNEQFF. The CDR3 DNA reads TGTGCCAGCAGCTTAGGGGCGAGTGGGAATGAGCAGTTCTTC.

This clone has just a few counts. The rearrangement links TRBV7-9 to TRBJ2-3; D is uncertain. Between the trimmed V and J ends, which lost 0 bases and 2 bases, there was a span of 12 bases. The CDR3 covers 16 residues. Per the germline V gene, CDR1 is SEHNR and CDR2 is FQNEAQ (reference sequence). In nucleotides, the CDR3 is TGTGCCAGCAGCTTAGCCCAGAACAGTTACACAGATACGCAGTATTTT. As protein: CASSLAQNSYTDTQYF.

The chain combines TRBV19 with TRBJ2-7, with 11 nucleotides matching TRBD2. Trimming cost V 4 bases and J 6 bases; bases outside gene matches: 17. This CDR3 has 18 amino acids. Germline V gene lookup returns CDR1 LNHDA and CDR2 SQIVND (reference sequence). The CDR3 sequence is CASSRPPLVAGGPGEQYF. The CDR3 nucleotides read TGTGCCAGTAGTAGGCCCCCCTTGGTAGCGGGAGGGCCGGGCGAGCAGTACTTC.

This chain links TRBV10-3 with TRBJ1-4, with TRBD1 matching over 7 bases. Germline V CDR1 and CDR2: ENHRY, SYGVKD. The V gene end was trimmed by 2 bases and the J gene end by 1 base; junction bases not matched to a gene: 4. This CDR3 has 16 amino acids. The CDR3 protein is CAISEEGGRTNEKLFF. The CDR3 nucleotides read TGTGCCATCAGTGAGGAAGGGGGCAGAACTAATGAAAAACTGTTTTTT.

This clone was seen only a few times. CDR3 loop: CASSQYQGGRIGSYEQYF. CDR3 bases: TGCGCCAGCAGCCAATATCAGGGGGGGAGGATCGGATCCTACGAGCAGTACTTC. This chain links TRBV4-1 with TRBJ2-7; D might be TRBD1 or TRBD2, each matching 7 bases. Trimming cost V 2 bases and J 1 base, with 21 bases left between them. The CDR3 covers 18 residues. CDR1 and CDR2 (germline): MGHRA, YSYEKL.